One and the same sample provided the 7 T cell receptor beta chains below, sequenced in a study of blood T cell repertoires in COVID-19. Assay used: immunoSEQ multiplex PCR; TCRdb lists only in-frame clones, some missing. This sample has around 100,000 clones; 80% to 85% occur once, and the top ten carry 0.7% to 1%. Sequencing was done on a sample of peripheral blood. The receptors originated from a woman aged 70-85 years with acute or convalescent COVID-19.

This sequence joins TRBV5-8 and TRBJ2-1; 9 bases agree with TRBD1. Germline-derived CDR1 and CDR2 are SGHTS and YDEGEE. The CDR3 is 15 residues long. V gave up 5 bases and J gave up 8 bases; unmatched junction bases: 11. The CDR3 DNA is TGTGCCAGCAGTACAGGGGGCGGGGGAGCTGATGAGCAGTTCTTC. As protein: CASSTGGGGADEQFF.

The V call is TRBV6-5, the J call TRBJ2-5; TRBD1 agrees at 8 bases. The V gene end was trimmed by 6 bases and the J gene end by 2 bases; junction bases not matched to a gene: 2. The CDR3 is made up of 13 amino acids. Germline V gene sequence: CDR1 MNHEY, CDR2 SVGAGI. CDR3 in DNA: TGTGCCAGCAGGACAGGGGTACAAGAGACCCAGTACTTC. Its translation is CASRTGVQETQYF.

This clone occurred a few times. The chain carries TRBV10-3 and TRBJ2-2; possible D gene TRBD1, 5 bases. V gave up 0 bases and J gave up 1 base, with 9 bases separating them. In germline, CDR1 is ENHRY, CDR2 SYGVKD. The CDR3 contains 16 residues. The chain's CDR3 is CAISESGAKNTGELFF. CDR3 sequence (DNA): TGTGCCATCAGTGAGTCAGGGGCGAAGAACACCGGGGAGCTGTTTTTT.

Worth noting for this clone: This sample also contains other DNA sequences that code for the same CDR3. J is TRBJ1-5 and V is TRBV30; 7 nucleotides align to TRBD1. The V gene end was trimmed by 4 bases and the J gene end by 1 base; junction bases not matched to a gene: 1. This CDR3 region has 13 residues. CDR1 is GTSNPN, CDR2 SVGIG, per germline (reference sequence). The CDR3 sequence is CAWTGGSNQPQHF. CDR3 nucleotide sequence: TGTGCCTGGACAGGGGGGAGCAATCAGCCCCAGCATTTT.

The chain has TRBV30 and TRBJ1-2; 7 nucleotides agree with TRBD1. CDR1 is GTSNPN and CDR2 is SVGIG in the germline V gene (reference sequence). V was pared by 3 bases and J by 3 bases, with 7 bases of the junction left unmatched. The length of the CDR3 is 14 residues. In DNA, the CDR3 is TGTGCCTGGAGGATAGGGACAGAGCACTATGGCTACACCTTC. This sequence encodes CAWRIGTEHYGYTF.

J is TRBJ2-3 and V is TRBV19; the match to TRBD2 covers 7 bases. Germline values: CDR1 LNHDA, CDR2 SQIVND (reference sequence). The V segment lost 7 bases and the J segment 4 bases; nucleotides outside the gene matches: 11. The CDR3 covers 15 residues. The CDR3 DNA reads TGTGCCAGTAAACCACTAGCGTGGGGCCCAGATACGCAGTATTTT. Amino acid sequence: CASKPLAWGPDTQYF.

V gene TRBV6-5 combines with J gene TRBJ1-1, with a weak D call TRBD1 (5 bases). Per germline, CDR1 MNHEY and CDR2 SVGAGI. V was shortened by 7 bases and J by 7 bases, with 19 bases between the two germline ends. The CDR3 consists of 14 residues. In DNA form, the CDR3 reads TGTGCCAGCAAGTCGTCCACAGGCAGGGATGAAGCTTTCTTT. As protein: CASKSSTGRDEAFF.